This T cell receptor beta chain was documented in a study of patients and donors after allogeneic stem cell transplantation. MiXCR, applied by TCRdb to the RT-PCR reads, yields one record per CDR3 protein. The sample includes approximately 200,000 distinct CDR3 sequences, around two fifths of them seen just once. Germline CDR1 reads SGDLS; CDR2 reads YYNGEE. V was pared by 1 base and J by 6 bases, with 17 bases between. The CDR3 is made up of 16 amino acids. Material: blood, either unsorted or a sorted T cell fraction (not recorded which). This receptor was identified in a human donor who was either an allogeneic HSCT recipient or a stem cell or donor lymphocyte infusion donor (not recorded which). It is not recorded whose cells these are; they may come from a transplant donor. The J gene is TRBJ2-1, the V gene TRBV9, with a tentative D call TRBD2 (5 bases). The CDR3 bases are TGTGCCAGCAGCGTAAACCCTGAGGATAGCGCCAATGAGCAGTTCTTC. This codes for CASSVNPEDSANEQFF.